The sequence of this T cell receptor beta chain was determined in a study of Ad26.COV2.S vaccination and SARS-CoV-2 variants. The CDR3 is made up of 14 amino acids. Germline V CDR1 and CDR2: SGHTA, FQGNSA. With V trimmed by 5 bases and J by 8 bases, 7 bases remained unmatched. The table came from immunoSEQ multiplex PCR; TCRdb's copy has only in-frame clones and leaves some out. This table holds hundreds of thousands of clones, about 88% found once. Treatment of the sample: over 15 received Ad26.COV2.S at low or high dose, single or two shots; about five received placebo; per-sample allocation not given. Sampling took place 63 days after the first vaccine or placebo injection. Donor was an adult aged 18-55 years in Boston.

V usage is TRBV7-2 and J usage is TRBJ2-1, with 9 bases that match TRBD2. The clonotype was recovered from a person between 18 and 60 years old who received the Ad26.COV2.S COVID-19 vaccine or a placebo. This material consisted of peripheral blood, taken in a trial of Ad26.COV2.S vaccine versus placebo. The CDR3 bases are TGTGCCAGCAGCCGGCAGCGGGGGGTATATGAGCAGTTCTTC. Amino acid sequence: CASSRQRGVYEQFF.